The sequence of this TCR beta chain was determined in a study of cytotoxic CD8 clonotypes in ibrutinib-treated CLL. Across the whole study: Overall, about 25 responses were partial and 2 complete; following median roughly 70 months, approximately 15 patients stayed remitted and roughly twelve progressed.

The table came from immunoSEQ multiplex PCR; TCRdb's copy has only in-frame clones and leaves some out. The table has about 25,000 clones, roughly 85% seen once; the top ten hold approximately 8.2%. Per the germline V gene, CDR1 is SGHRS and CDR2 is YFSETQ. The CDR3 consists of 19 residues. The V end was cut by 1 base, the J end by 1 base, with 18 bases between. The source was PBMCs, collected after 24 months of ibrutinib treatment. The sequence came from a human donor with chronic lymphocytic leukemia. This rearrangement joins TRBV5-1 to TRBJ2-6, with D possibly being TRBD1 (6 bases). CDR3 coding DNA: TGCGCCAGCAGCTTGTTGGGGGCGACTTTAAATTCTGGGGCCAACGTCCTGACTTTC. It translates to CASSLLGATLNSGANVLTF. The whole variable domain, remainder taken from reference TRBV5-1 and TRBJ2-6, is KAGVTQTPRYLIKTRGQQVTLSCSPISGHRSVSWYQQTPGQGLQFLFEYFSETQRNKGNFPGRFSGRQFSNSRSEMNVSTLELGDSALYLCASSLLGATLNSGANVLTFGAGSRLTVL.